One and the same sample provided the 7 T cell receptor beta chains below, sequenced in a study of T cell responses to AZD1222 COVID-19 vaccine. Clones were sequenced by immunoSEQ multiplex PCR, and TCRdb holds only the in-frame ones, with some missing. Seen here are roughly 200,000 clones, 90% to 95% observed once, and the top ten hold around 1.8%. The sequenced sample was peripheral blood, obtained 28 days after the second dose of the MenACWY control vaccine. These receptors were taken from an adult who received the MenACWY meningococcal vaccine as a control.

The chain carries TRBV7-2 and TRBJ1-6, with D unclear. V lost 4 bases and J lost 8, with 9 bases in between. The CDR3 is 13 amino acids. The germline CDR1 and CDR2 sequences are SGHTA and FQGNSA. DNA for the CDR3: TGTGCCAGCAGCTCCACCTCGGATTCACCCCTCCACTTT. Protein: CASSSTSDSPLHF.

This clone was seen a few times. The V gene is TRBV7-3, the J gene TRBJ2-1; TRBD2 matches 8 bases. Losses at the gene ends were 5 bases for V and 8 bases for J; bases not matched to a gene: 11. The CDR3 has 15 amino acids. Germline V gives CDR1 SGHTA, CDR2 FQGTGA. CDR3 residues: CASSPQGLGVDEQFF. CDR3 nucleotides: TGTGCCAGCAGCCCACAGGGACTAGGGGTCGATGAGCAGTTCTTC. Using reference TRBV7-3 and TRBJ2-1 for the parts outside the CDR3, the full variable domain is GAGVSQTPSNKVTEKGKYVELRCDPISGHTALYWYRQSLGQGPEFLIYFQGTGAADDSGLPNDRFFAVRPEGSVSTLKIQRTERGDSAVYLCASSPQGLGVDEQFFGPGTRLTVL.

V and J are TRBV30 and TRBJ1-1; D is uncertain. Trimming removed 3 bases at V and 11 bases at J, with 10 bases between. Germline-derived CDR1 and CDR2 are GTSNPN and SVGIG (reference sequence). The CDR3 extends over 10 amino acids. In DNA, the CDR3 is TGTGCCTGGAGCTCGGACGCGGCTTTCTTT. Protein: CAWSSDAAFF. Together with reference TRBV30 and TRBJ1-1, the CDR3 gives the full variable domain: SQTIHQWPATLVQPVGSPLSLECTVEGTSNPNLYWYRQAAGRGLQLLFYSVGIGQISSEVPQNLSASRPQDRQFILSSKKLLLSDSGFYLCAWSSDAAFFGQGTRLTVV.

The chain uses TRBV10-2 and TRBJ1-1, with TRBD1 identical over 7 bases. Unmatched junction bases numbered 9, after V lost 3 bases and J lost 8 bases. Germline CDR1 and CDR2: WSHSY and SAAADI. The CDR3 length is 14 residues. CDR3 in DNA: TGCGCCAGCAGTGACCCAGGGACAGCTCTGGAAGCTTTCTTT. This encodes CASSDPGTALEAFF.

The CDR3 DNA reads TGTGCCAGCAGCCCACTGACAGGAACCTATGGCTACACCTTC. Translated: CASSPLTGTYGYTF. The J gene is TRBJ1-2, the V gene TRBV7-9; possible D gene TRBD1, 6 bases. The CDR3 extends over 14 amino acids. The ends were cut back, 5 bases at V and 4 bases at J, with 14 bases in the middle. The germline gives CDR1 SEHNR, CDR2 FQNEAQ (reference sequence).

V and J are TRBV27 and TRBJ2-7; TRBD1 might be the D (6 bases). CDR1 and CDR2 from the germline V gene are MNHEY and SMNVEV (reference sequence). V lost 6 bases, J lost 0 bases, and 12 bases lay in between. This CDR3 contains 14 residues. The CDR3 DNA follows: TGTGCCAGCAGAGGGGGATCAGCCTCCTACGAGCAGTACTTC. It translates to CASRGGSASYEQYF.

The CDR3: CASSPNYEQYF. The CDR3, as DNA: TGTGCCAGCAGTCCTAACTACGAGCAGTACTTC. The chain combines TRBV6-5 with TRBJ2-7, with D uncertain. Trimming took 5 bases from V and 3 from J, leaving 5 bases between them. CDR1 is MNHEY, CDR2 SVGAGI, per germline. CDR3 length: 11 amino acids.